What follows are 18 T cell receptor beta chains derived from one specimen sequenced in a study of control samples from healthy donors and cancer patients. This table comes from immunoSEQ multiplex PCR, and its TCRdb copy is limited to in-frame clones, with some not included. The table lists 150,000 to 200,000 clones, around 90% of them singletons. Sequences were obtained from blood. These receptors originate from a woman in her forties in good health.

The chain uses TRBV11-2 and TRBJ1-3; D remains unclear. V lost 2 bases and J 14 bases, leaving 16 bases between the germline ends. Per germline, CDR1 SGHAT and CDR2 FQNNGV. The CDR3 spans 13 residues. CDR3 sequence reads: CASSLMAGHSLYF. CDR3 nucleotides: TGTGCCAGCAGCTTAATGGCAGGTCATTCTCTATATTTT.

CDR3 in DNA: TGCGCCAGCAGCTTGTACCAGGTGAACACTGAAGCTTTCTTT. Its protein is CASSLYQVNTEAFF. The chain is built from TRBV5-1 and TRBJ1-1; D uncertain. V was trimmed by 1 base and J by 0 bases, leaving 7 bases between them. CDR1 is SGHRS, CDR2 YFSETQ, per germline. The CDR3 has 14 amino acids. Supplemented by reference TRBV5-1 and TRBJ1-1, the full variable domain reads KAGVTQTPRYLIKTRGQQVTLSCSPISGHRSVSWYQQTPGQGLQFLFEYFSETQRNKGNFPGRFSGRQFSNSRSEMNVSTLELGDSALYLCASSLYQVNTEAFFGQGTRLTVV.

The chain couples TRBV10-1 to TRBJ1-2, with a weak D call TRBD1 (6 bases). The V end was cut by 6 bases, the J end by 2 bases, with 16 bases between. There are 15 residues in the CDR3. The germline gives CDR1 WNHNN, CDR2 SYGVQD (reference sequence). The CDR3 region has the DNA TGCGCCAGCAGCGATTCATTGGACAGAAACTATGGCTACACCTTC. Translation gives CASSDSLDRNYGYTF.

The chain uses TRBV27 and TRBJ1-2; 9 bases fit TRBD1. J lost 4 bases, V lost 7 bases, and 16 bases had no gene match. Per the germline V gene, CDR1 is MNHEY and CDR2 is SMNVEV (reference sequence). The CDR3 runs to 17 residues. CDR3 residues: CASKEIQGTGPAYGYTF. The CDR3 DNA reads as TGTGCCAGCAAGGAAATCCAGGGGACAGGGCCCGCCTATGGCTACACCTTC.

The chain has TRBV12-2 and TRBJ2-3; the table's D call of TRBD2 was not tested on the DNA. TRBV12-2 is annotated as a pseudogene. The CDR3 extends over 18 amino acids. CDR3 residues: CASLLLAGNVSSTDTQYF. Written as DNA, the CDR3 is TGTGCAAGTCTCCTACTAGCGGGCAACGTTTCTAGCACAGATACGCAGTATTTT.

This rearrangement joins TRBV18 to TRBJ2-7; D gene uncertain. Germline V gene lookup returns CDR1 KGHSH and CDR2 LQKENI. The V and J ends lost 0 bases and 0 bases respectively, with 15 bases between them. CDR3 length: 17 amino acids. The CDR3 sequence is CASSPPVGAAFSYEQYF. In nucleotides, the CDR3 is TGTGCCAGCTCACCACCCGTTGGCGCAGCCTTCTCCTACGAGCAGTACTTC. Variable domain in full (rest from reference TRBV18 and TRBJ2-7): NAGVMQNPRHLVRRRGQEARLRCSPMKGHSHVYWYRQLPEEGLKFMVYLQKENIIDESGMPKERFSAEFPKEGPSILRIQQVVRGDSAAYFCASSPPVGAAFSYEQYFGPGTRLTVT.

The chain carries TRBV18 and TRBJ1-3, with no clear D. Germline assignment: CDR1 KGHSH and CDR2 LQKENI. Trimming left V 2 bases short and J 0 bases short, with 11 bases between. The CDR3 length is 16 residues. The CDR3 DNA follows: TGTGCCAGCTCACCAGAGATCAGCTCCTCTGGAAACACCATATATTTT. It specifies CASSPEISSSGNTIYF. Filled out from reference TRBV18 and TRBJ1-3, the complete variable domain reads NAGVMQNPRHLVRRRGQEARLRCSPMKGHSHVYWYRQLPEEGLKFMVYLQKENIIDESGMPKERFSAEFPKEGPSILRIQQVVRGDSAAYFCASSPEISSSGNTIYFGEGSWLTVV.

The gene calls are TRBV5-1 and TRBJ2-6; D could derive from TRBD1 or TRBD2 (5 bases each). The V end was cut by 5 bases, the J end by 1 base, with 10 bases between. In germline, CDR1 is SGHRS, CDR2 YFSETQ. CDR3 length equals 15 residues. CDR3 residues: CASRRDVSGANVLTF. The CDR3, as DNA: TGCGCCAGCAGAAGGGACGTATCTGGGGCCAACGTCCTGACTTTC.

This clone was observed a single time. The J gene is TRBJ2-7, the V gene TRBV2, with TRBD1 identical over 11 bases. The CDR3 has 14 amino acids. The germline V gene encodes CDR1 SNHLY and CDR2 FYNNEI. V lost 3 bases and J lost 9; bases outside the gene matches: 7. The chain's CDR3 is CASSEGQGVRRQYF. CDR3 bases: TGTGCCAGCAGTGAGGGACAGGGGGTAAGGCGGCAGTACTTC.

The chain employs TRBV4-1 and TRBJ2-1, with unresolved D. The V gene lost 7 bases and the J gene lost 6 bases, with 7 bases spanning the gap. From germline, CDR1 is MGHRA and CDR2 YSYEKL. The CDR3 runs to 11 residues. The CDR3 DNA reads as TGCGCCAGCATGGCAGGCAATGAGCAGTTCTTC. Translation gives CASMAGNEQFF.

The chain links TRBV19 to TRBJ2-2; 8 bases line up with TRBD1. The germline gives CDR1 LNHDA, CDR2 SQIVND (reference sequence). V was pared by 6 bases and J by 5 bases, with 2 bases of the junction left unmatched. CDR3 length equals 13 residues. CDR3 nucleotide sequence: TGTGCCAGTAGACAGGGGGGTACCGGGGAGCTGTTTTTT. This encodes CASRQGGTGELFF.

This clone was detected only once. The chain is built from TRBV11-2 and TRBJ2-7; tentatively, D is TRBD1 or TRBD2 (5 bases each). V lost 1 base to trimming and J lost 0 bases, with 10 bases between them. The CDR3 runs 15 residues. Germline V CDR1 and CDR2: SGHAT, FQNNGV. As DNA, the CDR3 is TGTGCCAGCAGCTTAGTGGGACCCCGCTCCTACGAGCAGTACTTC. This encodes CASSLVGPRSYEQYF.

This clone has a single count. The chain is built from TRBV13 and TRBJ2-5; 7 bases map to TRBD2. Germline CDR1 and CDR2: PRHDT and FYEKMQ (reference sequence). The CDR3 has 14 amino acids. The V segment lost 3 bases and the J segment 1 base; nucleotides outside the gene matches: 2. The CDR3 sequence: CASSFGGGQETQYF. For the CDR3, the DNA is TGTGCCAGCAGCTTTGGCGGGGGCCAAGAGACCCAGTACTTC.

The V call is TRBV12-3 or TRBV12-4, the J call TRBJ1-1; D is perhaps TRBD1 (5 bases). This CDR3 is built from 13 residues. Trimming pared 2 bases from V and 4 bases from J, leaving 8 bases between. The CDR3 spells CASSLKGSTEAFF. In DNA, the CDR3 is TGTGCCAGCAGTTTAAAGGGGTCCACTGAAGCTTTCTTT.

This chain joins TRBV28 and TRBJ1-3; D uncertain. Trimming removed 4 bases from V and 0 bases from J, with 10 bases in between. The CDR3 loop spans 15 amino acids. The V gene's germline CDR1 is MDHEN and CDR2 SYDVKM. The CDR3 coding sequence is TGTGCCAGCAGTTCACCTCACATCTCTGGAAACACCATATATTTT. As protein: CASSSPHISGNTIYF.

The chain couples TRBV7-3 to TRBJ2-7, with TRBD1 identical over 10 bases. With V trimmed by 4 bases and J by 6 bases, 3 bases remained unmatched. The germline V gene encodes CDR1 SGHTA and CDR2 FQGTGA. This CDR3 has 13 amino acids. CDR3 DNA sequence: TGTGCCAGCAGCTCCGGACAGGGGGGCGAGCAGTACTTC. Its protein is CASSSGQGGEQYF.

The chain combines TRBV3-1 (or the pseudogene TRBV3-2) with TRBJ2-5; unclear D gene. Trimming removed 1 base at V and 10 bases at J, with 16 bases between. CDR3 length: 14 amino acids. The germline V gene encodes CDR1 LGHDT and CDR2 YNNKEL (reference sequence). The CDR3 loop reads CASSQVPQYVDQYF. The CDR3 coding sequence is TGTGCCAGCAGCCAAGTACCCCAGTATGTGGACCAGTACTTC.

This sequence joins TRBV5-6 and TRBJ1-4; the D is unclear. The V gene lost 3 bases and the J gene lost 1 base, with 13 bases spanning the gap. CDR3 length: 16 residues. The germline V gene encodes CDR1 SGHDT and CDR2 YYEEEE. The CDR3 region is CASSSWPGVTNEKLFF. As DNA, the CDR3 is TGTGCCAGCAGCTCCTGGCCTGGAGTAACTAATGAAAAACTGTTTTTT.